What follows are 13 T cell receptor beta chains derived from one specimen sequenced in a study of radiotherapy plus CTLA-4 blockade in lung cancer. Generated by immunoSEQ multiplex PCR, the TCRdb table keeps only in-frame clones and is missing some. This table has 110,000 or so clones, 65% to 85% appearing once. Sequencing was performed on peripheral blood, taken from a patient treated with radiotherapy plus ipilimumab. These receptors were taken from a human donor with non-small cell lung cancer who had a partial response to radiotherapy plus ipilimumab.

The genes are TRBV5-4 and TRBJ1-2, with 8 bases aligning to TRBD1. The CDR3 extends over 14 amino acids. Trimming at V came to 3 bases and at J to 4 bases, leaving 5 bases not matched to a gene. From germline, CDR1 is SGHNT and CDR2 YYREEE (reference sequence). CDR3 DNA sequence: TGTGCCAGCAGCTCGACAGGGGACGTCTATGGCTACACCTTC. Translating it yields CASSSTGDVYGYTF.

The chain links TRBV10-1 to TRBJ2-7; D remains unclear. The CDR3 consists of 14 residues. V lost 4 bases, J lost 5 bases, and 15 bases lay in between. Germline V lookup: CDR1 WNHNN, CDR2 SYGVQD (reference sequence). The DNA of the CDR3 is TGCGCCAGCAGTGTTTTAGCAATTTCCGACGAGCAGTACGTC. Amino acids: CASSVLAISDEQYV.

This clone was detected many times. The V call is TRBV14, the J call TRBJ2-7; the D is unclear. CDR3 length: 14 amino acids. Germline V gene lookup returns CDR1 SGHDN and CDR2 FVKESK. V was cut by 1 base and J by 3 bases, with 10 bases left in between. CDR3 residues: CASSQVQVRYEQYV. CDR3 sequence (DNA): TGTGCCAGCAGCCAAGTGCAGGTCCGCTACGAGCAGTACGTC.

V usage is TRBV11-2 and J usage is TRBJ2-7; 10 positions agree with TRBD1. There are 14 residues in the CDR3. Germline V gives CDR1 SGHAT, CDR2 FQNNGV. V was clipped by 1 base and J by 4 bases; unmatched bases: 1. Here the CDR3 reads CASSLGQGAYEQYF. In DNA form, the CDR3 reads TGTGCCAGCAGCTTAGGACAGGGGGCTTACGAGCAGTACTTC.

This clone was picked up one time. V usage is TRBV5-6 and J usage is TRBJ2-7; D call uncertain. Trimming took off 0 bases at V and 0 bases at J, with 10 bases between the two ends. The CDR3 sequence is 15 residues long. The germline gives CDR1 SGHDT, CDR2 YYEEEE. Written as DNA, the CDR3 is TGTGCCAGCAGCTTGGGGGGTCCTAGCTCCTACGAGCAGTACGTC. Translating gives CASSLGGPSSYEQYV.

DNA for the CDR3: TGTGCCAGCAGCCCCGCCCCGGGATCAGATACGCAGTATTTT. Translation gives CASSPAPGSDTQYF. The V gene is TRBV5-4, the J gene TRBJ2-3; a weak D match, TRBD2 (5 bases). CDR3 length equals 14 residues. V was pared by 4 bases and J by 4 bases, with 13 bases between. The germline gives CDR1 SGHNT, CDR2 YYREEE (reference sequence).

The chain uses TRBV28 and TRBJ2-6, with 7 bases aligning to TRBD1. Trimming at V came to 2 bases and at J to 0 bases, leaving 4 bases not matched to a gene. This CDR3 contains 17 residues. The germline gives CDR1 MDHEN, CDR2 SYDVKM. CDR3 nucleotide sequence: TGTGCCAGCAGTTTACTCAGGGGGAGCTCTGGGGCCAACGTCCTGACTTTC. This sequence encodes CASSLLRGSSGANVLTF.

For the CDR3, the DNA is TGTGCCAGTAACTTGGCAGGGGCAGATACGCAGTATTTT. This gives the protein CASNLAGADTQYF. The rearrangement uses TRBV19 and TRBJ2-3; TRBD1 might be the D (6 bases). CDR3 size: 13 residues. Trimming pared 7 bases from V and 4 bases from J, leaving 12 bases between. Germline V gene data show CDR1 as LNHDA and CDR2 as SQIVND (reference sequence).

The chain joins TRBV2 to TRBJ2-6, with TRBD1 matching 7 bases. Trimming removed 7 bases from V and 0 bases from J; junction bases left unmatched: 3. Germline V lookup: CDR1 SNHLY, CDR2 FYNNEI. The CDR3 has 15 residues. CDR3 loop: CASTGQYSGANVLTF. The CDR3 DNA is TGTGCCAGCACGGGACAGTACTCTGGGGCCAACGTCCTGACTTTC.

This chain joins TRBV6-1 and TRBJ2-7, with a possible D match to TRBD2 (7 bases). Trimming cost V 7 bases and J 1 base, with 14 bases left between them. The length of the CDR3 is 14 residues. Germline CDR1 MNHNS, CDR2 SASEGT. CDR3 bases: TGTGCCAGCACATTGGGGGGGGCATCCTACGAGCAGTACTTC. Protein: CASTLGGASYEQYF.

The genes are TRBV5-5 and TRBJ2-3, with 7 bases aligning to TRBD1. The CDR3 covers 14 residues. Losses at the gene ends were 3 bases for V and 0 bases for J; bases not matched to a gene: 1. The germline gives CDR1 SGHKS, CDR2 YYEKEE (reference sequence). This chain's CDR3 is CASSWGQSTDTQYF. In DNA, the CDR3 is TGTGCCAGCAGCTGGGGACAGAGCACAGATACGCAGTATTTT.

This rearrangement joins TRBV28 to TRBJ1-2; 9 bases are a match to TRBD1. The V and J ends lost 5 bases and 3 bases, in that order; junction bases with no gene match: 1. This CDR3 comprises 13 residues. CDR1 and CDR2 from the germline V gene are MDHEN and SYDVKM. CDR3 nucleotide sequence: TGTGCCAGCAGTGACAGGGGGTACTATGGCTACACCTTC. Translation: CASSDRGYYGYTF.

The V gene is TRBV4-2, the J gene TRBJ1-1; D not resolved. V was shortened by 1 base and J by 7 bases, with 7 bases between the two germline ends. Germline CDR1 and CDR2: LGHNA and YNFKEQ. This CDR3 contains 12 residues. The CDR3 spells CASSQAGSEAFF. Written as DNA, the CDR3 is TGTGCCAGCAGCCAAGCAGGTAGTGAAGCTTTCTTT.